Shown below are 31 T cell receptor beta chains from a single sample sequenced in a study of blood T cell repertoires in COVID-19 (TCRdb year 2020). Libraries were prepared through the immunoSEQ multiplex PCR assay. TCRdb's version of the immuneACCESS table is confined to in-frame rearrangements and falls short of the full clone set. An unresolved V gene accounts for under half of the shortfall where checked; the remainder is of unknown origin. The sample table contains 450,000 or so clones; only one count was recorded for over 85% of them. The top ten clonotypes cover 0.8% to 1% of the sample. The specimen was peripheral blood. The receptors were sampled from a man aged 18 to 35 with COVID-19, enrolled during active disease.

The chain employs TRBV10-1 and TRBJ2-3, with TRBD2 matching over 7 bases. The CDR3 covers 16 residues. Per germline, CDR1 WNHNN and CDR2 SYGVQD (reference sequence). V shed 5 bases and J 2 bases; nucleotides not matched to a gene: 10. CDR3 in amino acids: CASSPGSSGNTDTQYF. CDR3 in DNA: TGCGCCAGCAGTCCCGGGTCTAGCGGAAACACAGATACGCAGTATTTT.

J is TRBJ2-5 and V is TRBV12-3 or TRBV12-4; 8 bases are a match to TRBD2. Trimming took 5 bases from V and 5 from J; bases not matched to a gene: 4. The CDR3 has 13 amino acids. CDR3 protein: CASSRSGGETQYF. The CDR3 DNA sequence: TGTGCCAGCAGTCGCAGCGGGGGCGAGACCCAGTACTTC.

The CDR3 DNA sequence: TGTGCCAGCAGTCGGACAGGGGGTTCGGATACGCAGTATTTT. Translated: CASSRTGGSDTQYF. The V and J genes are TRBV28 and TRBJ2-3, with 10 bases lining up with TRBD1. Germline assignment: CDR1 MDHEN and CDR2 SYDVKM. CDR3 length: 14 amino acids. V shed 5 bases and J 6 bases; nucleotides not matched to a gene: 5.

This chain connects TRBV10-3 to TRBJ1-1; 10 bases are shared with TRBD1. CDR1 is ENHRY, CDR2 SYGVKD, per germline. The CDR3 has 14 residues. With 5 bases clipped from V and 7 bases from J, the junction kept 7 bases outside the gene matches. CDR3 coding DNA: TGTGCCATCAGTCCGGGACAGGGGACAGATGAAGCTTTCTTT. Its translation: CAISPGQGTDEAFF.

The chain is built from TRBV7-2 and TRBJ2-3, with D unresolved. V was cut by 5 bases and J by 2 bases, with 5 bases left in between. The germline V gene encodes CDR1 SGHTA and CDR2 FQGNSA. There are 12 residues in the CDR3. CDR3 coding DNA: TGTGCCAGCAGCCCCTTCACAGATACGCAGTATTTT. The encoded protein is CASSPFTDTQYF.

The chain is built from TRBV2 and TRBJ2-3; no clear D. Germline values: CDR1 SNHLY, CDR2 FYNNEI. The CDR3 is 14 residues long. Trimming pared 3 bases from V and 0 bases from J, leaving 7 bases between. In DNA form, the CDR3 reads TGTGCCAGCAGTGATGAACAGAGCACAGATACGCAGTATTTT. It yields the protein CASSDEQSTDTQYF.

This clone was seen a single time. The V and J genes are TRBV18 and TRBJ2-5; perhaps TRBD1 as D (5 bases). CDR1 is KGHSH, CDR2 LQKENI, per germline. This CDR3 has 14 amino acids. V was shortened by 3 bases and J by 6 bases, with 14 bases between the two germline ends. CDR3 coding DNA: TGTGCCAGCTCACCCCAGGGCCAGGCCCAGACCCAGTACTTC. Translation gives CASSPQGQAQTQYF. Full variable domain (outside the CDR3, taken from reference TRBV18 and TRBJ2-5): NAGVMQNPRHLVRRRGQEARLRCSPMKGHSHVYWYRQLPEEGLKFMVYLQKENIIDESGMPKERFSAEFPKEGPSILRIQQVVRGDSAAYFCASSPQGQAQTQYFGPGTRLLVL.

The chain carries TRBV18 and TRBJ2-3, with TRBD2 identical over 15 bases. CDR1 is KGHSH and CDR2 is LQKENI in the germline V gene. CDR3 length: 16 amino acids. V was pared by 3 bases and J by 5 bases, with 3 bases of the junction left unmatched. The CDR3 region is CASSPAGLAGGDTQYF. The CDR3 nucleotides are TGTGCCAGCTCACCCGCGGGACTAGCGGGGGGAGATACGCAGTATTTT.

The sample holds one count of this clone. The J gene is TRBJ2-5, the V gene TRBV7-9; D possibly corresponds to TRBD1 (6 bases). The ends were cut back, 7 bases at V and 0 bases at J, with 12 bases in the middle. CDR3 length: 14 amino acids. The germline V gene has CDR1 SEHNR and CDR2 FQNEAQ (reference sequence). This chain's CDR3 is CASIVGANQETQYF. The DNA for the CDR3 is TGTGCCAGCATCGTGGGGGCCAACCAAGAGACCCAGTACTTC. Together with reference TRBV7-9 and TRBJ2-5, the CDR3 gives the full variable domain: DTGVSQNPRHKITKRGQNVTFRCDPISEHNRLYWYRQTLGQGPEFLTYFQNEAQLEKSRLLSDRFSAERPKGSFSTLEIQRTEQGDSAMYLCASIVGANQETQYFGPGTRLLVL.

This clone was recorded once. This sequence joins TRBV7-8 and TRBJ1-2; weak D call: TRBD1 (6 bases). Germline V gene lookup returns CDR1 SGHVS and CDR2 FQNEAQ. CDR3 length equals 14 residues. V was shortened by 0 bases and J by 6 bases, with 11 bases between the two germline ends. CDR3 region: CASSLARGEHGYTF. The DNA of the CDR3 is TGTGCCAGCAGCTTAGCCAGGGGAGAACATGGCTACACCTTC. Using reference TRBV7-8 and TRBJ1-2 for the parts outside the CDR3, the full variable domain is GAGVSQSPRYKVAKRGQDVALRCDPISGHVSLFWYQQALGQGPEFLTYFQNEAQLDKSGLPSDRFFAERPEGSVSTLKIQRTQQEDSAVYLCASSLARGEHGYTFGSGTRLTVV.

This clone was seen a single time. The rearrangement joins TRBV12-3 or TRBV12-4 to TRBJ1-1; no definite D call. V shed 7 bases and J shed 8 bases, with 11 bases lying between them. The CDR3 is 11 residues long. The CDR3 protein is CASTNLMEAFF. The CDR3 DNA reads as TGTGCCAGCACCAATCTAATGGAAGCTTTCTTT.

The V gene is TRBV2, the J gene TRBJ1-2; TRBD1 matches 7 bases. This CDR3 spans 14 amino acids. The V gene end was trimmed by 3 bases and the J gene end by 4 bases; junction bases not matched to a gene: 5. CDR1 and CDR2 from the germline V gene are SNHLY and FYNNEI. Written as DNA, the CDR3 is TGTGCCAGCAGTGATGAGGGGGCGATCTATGGCTACACCTTC. Amino acids: CASSDEGAIYGYTF.

This clone was seen only once. The V call is TRBV7-9, the J call TRBJ2-6; tentatively, D is TRBD1 (6 bases). Trimming pared 5 bases from V and 0 bases from J, leaving 11 bases between. The CDR3 sequence is 16 residues long. The germline V gene has CDR1 SEHNR and CDR2 FQNEAQ (reference sequence). CDR3 DNA sequence: TGTGCCAGCAGCCGAGGACAGACCTCTGGGGCCAACGTCCTGACTTTC. This translates into CASSRGQTSGANVLTF.

This chain joins TRBV5-8 and TRBJ2-1; no firm D call. The V gene's germline CDR1 is SGHTS and CDR2 YDEGEE. V was clipped by 3 bases and J by 4 bases, with 17 bases between them. There are 16 residues in the CDR3. CDR3 sequence (DNA): TGTGCCAGCAGCTCCATCCCCCGGGTAACGTACAATGAGCAGTTCTTC. This codes for CASSSIPRVTYNEQFF.

This clone appeared once. The chain couples TRBV30 to TRBJ2-1; D gene uncertain. CDR3 size: 12 residues. Per germline, CDR1 GTSNPN and CDR2 SVGIG (reference sequence). V lost 1 base to trimming and J lost 3 bases, with 4 bases between them. The CDR3 DNA reads as TGTGCCTGGAGTGGGAGCTACAATGAGCAGTTCTTC. Amino acids: CAWSGSYNEQFF.

The V gene is TRBV19, the J gene TRBJ1-5; D is uncertain. The CDR3 consists of 13 residues. The V and J ends lost 3 bases and 7 bases respectively, with 10 bases between them. The germline V gene encodes CDR1 LNHDA and CDR2 SQIVND (reference sequence). DNA of the CDR3: TGTGCCAGTAGTATCCAGAAAGAACAGCCCCAGCATTTT. Translated, it gives CASSIQKEQPQHF.

This clone turned up a few times. J is TRBJ2-7 and V is TRBV11-2; 11 nucleotides agree with TRBD1. The CDR3 totals 17 residues. V shed 0 bases, J shed 0 bases, and the junction held 4 bases outside the gene matches. CDR1 and CDR2 (germline): SGHAT, FQNNGV. The CDR3 region has the DNA TGTGCCAGCAGCTTAGATCGGGACAGGGGGTTCTCCTACGAGCAGTACTTC. Translation: CASSLDRDRGFSYEQYF.

This sequence joins TRBV6-2 or TRBV6-3 and TRBJ2-1, with TRBD2 identical over 12 bases. V was clipped by 0 bases and J by 1 base; unmatched bases: 7. CDR1 is MNHEY and CDR2 is SVGEGT in the germline V gene. There are 19 residues in the CDR3. CDR3 DNA sequence: TGTGCCAGCAGTTACTCGACTAGCGGGGGACAAGGGTCCTACAATGAGCAGTTCTTC. As protein: CASSYSTSGGQGSYNEQFF.

V and J are TRBV5-1 and TRBJ2-2, with D possibly TRBD2 on 5 matching bases. The CDR3 consists of 14 residues. V was shortened by 6 bases and J by 1 base, with 10 bases between the two germline ends. The V gene's germline CDR1 is SGHRS and CDR2 YFSETQ. The CDR3 loop is CASTQSGNTGELFF. The CDR3 DNA reads as TGCGCCAGCACCCAGAGCGGGAACACCGGGGAGCTGTTTTTT.

The rearrangement uses TRBV19 and TRBJ2-5; tentative D call: TRBD2 (5 bases). This CDR3 region has 14 residues. Germline V gene lookup returns CDR1 LNHDA and CDR2 SQIVND (reference sequence). Trimming removed 8 bases at V and 4 bases at J, with 17 bases between. CDR3 DNA sequence: TGTGCCAGTGAAGACCCTTCCCGGGGAGAGACCCAGTACTTC. Protein product: CASEDPSRGETQYF.

The chain links TRBV6-5 to TRBJ1-5; D is uncertain. V lost 0 bases to trimming and J lost 4 bases, with 7 bases between them. The length of the CDR3 is 14 residues. Germline lookup yields CDR1 MNHEY and CDR2 SVGAGI. CDR3 DNA: TGTGCCAGCAGTTACTCCGGGGTAAATCAGCCCCAGCATTTT. It codes for CASSYSGVNQPQHF.

V usage is TRBV12-3 or TRBV12-4 and J usage is TRBJ1-5; no definite D call. V was trimmed by 2 bases and J by 4 bases, leaving 6 bases between them. This CDR3 is 13 amino acids long. CDR3 protein: CASSLWPNQPQHF. As DNA, the CDR3 is TGTGCCAGCAGTTTATGGCCGAATCAGCCCCAGCATTTT.

The chain is built from TRBV19 and TRBJ1-5; no definite D call. Trimming removed 5 bases at V and 3 bases at J, with 14 bases between. CDR3 length: 15 amino acids. CDR1 and CDR2 (germline): LNHDA, SQIVND (reference sequence). The CDR3 nucleotides read TGTGCCAGTAGTTCCGGAGGCAGACCCAATCAGCCCCAGCATTTT. Residues: CASSSGGRPNQPQHF.

The V gene is TRBV10-1, the J gene TRBJ1-1, with D uncertain. Germline V gene lookup returns CDR1 WNHNN and CDR2 SYGVQD (reference sequence). V shed 2 bases and J shed 2 bases, with 9 bases lying between them. The CDR3 covers 14 residues. The CDR3 DNA sequence: TGCGCCAGCAGTGAGACTACGGGTAACACTGAAGCTTTCTTT. Translating it yields CASSETTGNTEAFF.

The V gene is TRBV12-3 or TRBV12-4, the J gene TRBJ1-1, with no clear D. The length of the CDR3 is 11 residues. Trimming removed 5 bases at V and 8 bases at J, with 9 bases between. The CDR3 spells CASSSRSEAFF. The CDR3 nucleotides read TGTGCCAGCAGTAGTCGGAGCGAAGCTTTCTTT.

The chain uses TRBV27 and TRBJ1-5, with D maybe TRBD1 (5 bases). Germline lookup yields CDR1 MNHEY and CDR2 SMNVEV (reference sequence). The V and J ends lost 4 bases and 6 bases respectively, with 13 bases between them. The CDR3 extends over 14 amino acids. The CDR3 DNA sequence: TGTGCCAGCAGTTGGCGTCGGGGGGTTCAGCCCCAGCATTTT. Amino acid sequence: CASSWRRGVQPQHF.

The gene calls are TRBV13 and TRBJ2-3; D call uncertain. Germline V gives CDR1 PRHDT, CDR2 FYEKMQ (reference sequence). The CDR3 contains 12 residues. With 2 bases removed from V and 3 bases from J, the gap between germline ends came to 3 bases. The CDR3 nucleotides read TGTGCCAGCAGCTTATATACAGATACGCAGTATTTT. Translation gives CASSLYTDTQYF.

The V gene is TRBV6-5, the J gene TRBJ2-5, with TRBD2 identical over 7 bases. Germline V gives CDR1 MNHEY, CDR2 SVGAGI. The CDR3 covers 16 residues. With V trimmed by 4 bases and J by 2 bases, 10 bases remained unmatched. For the CDR3, the DNA is TGTGCCAGCAGTTCCCTTGGGGGGGGGACGCAAGAGACCCAGTACTTC. Its protein is CASSSLGGGTQETQYF.

This clone was counted a single time. This chain joins TRBV29-1 and TRBJ2-7; D might be TRBD2 (5 bases). V was trimmed by 2 bases and J by 7 bases, leaving 12 bases between them. There are 12 residues in the CDR3. The germline CDR1 and CDR2 sequences are SQVTM and ANQGSEA. The CDR3 sequence: CSVESAGEEQYF. The DNA for the CDR3 is TGCAGCGTTGAATCCGCTGGGGAGGAGCAGTACTTC.

The V gene is TRBV10-1, the J gene TRBJ2-1; D gene uncertain. The CDR3 is made up of 16 amino acids. Trimming took off 3 bases at V and 0 bases at J, with 12 bases between the two ends. The germline V gene has CDR1 WNHNN and CDR2 SYGVQD (reference sequence). The CDR3, as DNA: TGCGCCAGCAGTGATTATGAGGCGCGCTCCTACAATGAGCAGTTCTTC. This sequence encodes CASSDYEARSYNEQFF.

As DNA, the CDR3 is TGTGCCAGCAGTGAAACACCGGGGGGACGTCAGCCCCAGCATTTT. Translating it yields CASSETPGGRQPQHF. The chain links TRBV6-1 to TRBJ1-5, with D possibly being TRBD1 (5 bases). The CDR3 sequence is 15 residues long. Germline assignment: CDR1 MNHNS and CDR2 SASEGT. Trimming took off 2 bases at V and 6 bases at J, with 14 bases between the two ends.